This is a list of T cell receptor beta chains from one sample in a study of CD8 T cells in ankylosing spondylitis. TCRdb passed the 5' RACE reads through MiXCR, listing each CDR3 protein once. Seen here are some 13,000 distinct CDR3 sequences, under 3.5% observed once, and the top ten hold 7.5% to 9%. The sequencing input was blood, either unsorted or a sorted T cell fraction (not recorded which). These receptors were taken from a male donor with ankylosing spondylitis or in good health (not recorded which). Both conserved end residues are part of each CDR3. Each record gives: D gene, V gene, clone size, J gene, CDR3 DNA, CDR3 protein. D genes are given only for firm matches. Some rows have no size entry. The others give once, few or many, or a class for an expanded clone.

D gene: -
V gene: TRBV9
clone size: many
J gene: TRBJ2-3
CDR3 DNA: TGTGCCAGCAGCGTAGGCAAGAGCACAGATACGCAGTATTTT
CDR3 protein: CASSVGKSTDTQYF

D gene: -
V gene: TRBV9
clone size: -
J gene: TRBJ2-7
CDR3 DNA: TGTGCCAGCAGCGTACGGGCTGGGGCCCCCTACGAGCAGTACTTC
CDR3 protein: CASSVRAGAPYEQYF

D gene: -
V gene: TRBV9
clone size: many
J gene: TRBJ2-3
CDR3 DNA: TGTGCCAGCAGCGTAACCACCACAGATACGCAGTATTTT
CDR3 protein: CASSVTTTDTQYF

D gene: TRBD2
V gene: TRBV9
clone size: many
J gene: TRBJ2-1
CDR3 DNA: TGTGCCAGCAGCTCGAGGGCGGGGGGGCCCAATGAGCAGTTCTTC
CDR3 protein: CASSSRAGGPNEQFF

D gene: -
V gene: TRBV9
clone size: medium-sized
J gene: TRBJ2-3
CDR3 DNA: TGTGCCAGCAGCGTAGGGTCGTTCTCGCTCACAGATACGCAGTATTTT
CDR3 protein: CASSVGSFSLTDTQYF

D gene: -
V gene: TRBV9
clone size: many
J gene: TRBJ2-2
CDR3 DNA: TGTGCCAGCAGCGTCCCGGCCACCGGGGAGCTGTTTTTT
CDR3 protein: CASSVPATGELFF

D gene: TRBD1
V gene: TRBV9
clone size: once
J gene: TRBJ2-2
CDR3 DNA: TGTGCCAGCAGCGCCGGGACAGTGGCGCGCACCGGGGAGCTGTTTTTT
CDR3 protein: CASSAGTVARTGELFF

D gene: TRBD1
V gene: TRBV9
clone size: many
J gene: TRBJ2-2
CDR3 DNA: TGTGCCAGCAGCAACGACAGGGGGAACACCGGGGAGCTGTTTTTT
CDR3 protein: CASSNDRGNTGELFF

D gene: -
V gene: TRBV9
clone size: many
J gene: TRBJ2-1
CDR3 DNA: TGTGCCAGCAGCGTAGATGGCGCATCCAATGAGCAGTTCTTC
CDR3 protein: CASSVDGASNEQFF

D gene: -
V gene: TRBV9
clone size: many
J gene: TRBJ1-3
CDR3 DNA: TGTGCCAGCAGCCCTCAGGGTGGAAACACCATATATTTT
CDR3 protein: CASSPQGGNTIYF

D gene: -
V gene: TRBV9
clone size: many
J gene: TRBJ2-6
CDR3 DNA: TGTGCCAGCAGCGTAGACGTAACCAGGGGCGGCTCTGGGGCCAACGTCCTGACTTTC
CDR3 protein: CASSVDVTRGGSGANVLTF

D gene: -
V gene: TRBV9
clone size: many
J gene: TRBJ2-1
CDR3 DNA: TGTGCCAGCAGCATCCGACAGGCGGATGAGCAGTTCTTC
CDR3 protein: CASSIRQADEQFF

D gene: -
V gene: TRBV9
clone size: many
J gene: TRBJ1-1
CDR3 DNA: TGTGCCAGCAGCCGCCGGGGGGGGGCGGACACTGAAGCTTTCTTT
CDR3 protein: CASSRRGGADTEAFF

D gene: TRBD2
V gene: TRBV9
clone size: many
J gene: TRBJ2-2
CDR3 DNA: TGTGCCAGCAGCTCTAGCGGGAGAGGCGACACCGGGGAGCTGTTTTTT
CDR3 protein: CASSSSGRGDTGELFF

D gene: TRBD1
V gene: TRBV9
clone size: many
J gene: TRBJ1-2
CDR3 DNA: TGTGCCAGCAGCGTAGAGGGGGCGGGGGGCTACACCTTC
CDR3 protein: CASSVEGAGGYTF

D gene: -
V gene: TRBV2
clone size: many
J gene: TRBJ2-5
CDR3 DNA: TGTGCCAGAAAAGAGACCCAGTACTTC
CDR3 protein: CARKETQYF

D gene: TRBD2
V gene: TRBV9
clone size: medium-sized
J gene: TRBJ2-5
CDR3 DNA: TGTGCCAGCAGCTCCGGGACTAGCGGTGGGGTCGCGGGAGAGACCCAGTACTTC
CDR3 protein: CASSSGTSGGVAGETQYF

D gene: -
V gene: TRBV9
clone size: many
J gene: TRBJ2-7
CDR3 DNA: TGTGCCAGCAGCGGCGGACTCTTCCCCTACGAGCAGTACTTC
CDR3 protein: CASSGGLFPYEQYF

D gene: -
V gene: TRBV9
clone size: many
J gene: TRBJ2-7
CDR3 DNA: TGTGCCAGCAGCGTAAATCCAGGTCGCCTCTACGAGCAGTACTTC
CDR3 protein: CASSVNPGRLYEQYF

D gene: -
V gene: TRBV9
clone size: many
J gene: TRBJ1-6
CDR3 DNA: TGTGCCAGCAGCGTAAATGAGGATTCACCCCTCCACTTT
CDR3 protein: CASSVNEDSPLHF

D gene: -
V gene: TRBV9
clone size: many
J gene: TRBJ2-1
CDR3 DNA: TGTGCCAGCAGCGTACTGGTGGGCTCCTACAATGAGCAGTTCTTC
CDR3 protein: CASSVLVGSYNEQFF

D gene: TRBD2
V gene: TRBV9
clone size: many
J gene: TRBJ2-1
CDR3 DNA: TGTGCCAGCAGCTTCAGGACTAGCGGGAGAGAGAATGAGCAGTTCTTC
CDR3 protein: CASSFRTSGRENEQFF

D gene: -
V gene: TRBV9
clone size: many
J gene: TRBJ2-7
CDR3 DNA: TGTGCCAGCAGCTTCGGACAGACAGCCTACGAGCAGTACTTC
CDR3 protein: CASSFGQTAYEQYF

D gene: -
V gene: TRBV9
clone size: medium-sized
J gene: TRBJ2-1
CDR3 DNA: TGTGCCAGCAGCGTAGACTCGAGCTCCTACAATGAGCAGTTCTTC
CDR3 protein: CASSVDSSSYNEQFF

D gene: -
V gene: TRBV9
clone size: many
J gene: TRBJ1-3
CDR3 DNA: TGTGCCAGCAGCCCCCAAAGAGGTTGGTGGAACACCATATATTTT
CDR3 protein: CASSPQRGWWNTIYF

D gene: -
V gene: TRBV9
clone size: -
J gene: TRBJ2-5
CDR3 DNA: TGTGCCAGAAGCGTAGTCTCCAGCCTCAAAGTGACCCAGTACTTC
CDR3 protein: CARSVVSSLKVTQYF

D gene: TRBD1
V gene: TRBV9
clone size: many
J gene: TRBJ1-3
CDR3 DNA: TGTGCCAGCAGCGGTGACAGGGGGCTATATGGAAACACCATATATTTT
CDR3 protein: CASSGDRGLYGNTIYF

D gene: -
V gene: TRBV9
clone size: few
J gene: TRBJ2-1
CDR3 DNA: TGTGCCAGCAGCGTAGGGTCAGGGGAATACAATGAGCAGTTCTTC
CDR3 protein: CASSVGSGEYNEQFF

D gene: TRBD2
V gene: TRBV9
clone size: medium-sized
J gene: TRBJ2-5
CDR3 DNA: TGTGCCAGCAGCGTACGCGGGAGGGCAGGGGAATTAGAGACCCAGTACTTC
CDR3 protein: CASSVRGRAGELETQYF